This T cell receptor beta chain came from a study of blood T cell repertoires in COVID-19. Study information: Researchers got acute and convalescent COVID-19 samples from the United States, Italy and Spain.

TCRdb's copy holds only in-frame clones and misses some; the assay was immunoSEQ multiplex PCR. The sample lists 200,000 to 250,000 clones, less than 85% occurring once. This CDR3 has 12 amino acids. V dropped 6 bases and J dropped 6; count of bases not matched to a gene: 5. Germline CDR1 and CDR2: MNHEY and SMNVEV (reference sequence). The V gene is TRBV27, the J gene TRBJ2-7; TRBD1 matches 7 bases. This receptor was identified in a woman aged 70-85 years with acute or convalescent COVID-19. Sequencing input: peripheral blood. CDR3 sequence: CASSYTGAEQYF. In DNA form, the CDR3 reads TGTGCCAGCAGCTACACAGGGGCCGAGCAGTACTTC.